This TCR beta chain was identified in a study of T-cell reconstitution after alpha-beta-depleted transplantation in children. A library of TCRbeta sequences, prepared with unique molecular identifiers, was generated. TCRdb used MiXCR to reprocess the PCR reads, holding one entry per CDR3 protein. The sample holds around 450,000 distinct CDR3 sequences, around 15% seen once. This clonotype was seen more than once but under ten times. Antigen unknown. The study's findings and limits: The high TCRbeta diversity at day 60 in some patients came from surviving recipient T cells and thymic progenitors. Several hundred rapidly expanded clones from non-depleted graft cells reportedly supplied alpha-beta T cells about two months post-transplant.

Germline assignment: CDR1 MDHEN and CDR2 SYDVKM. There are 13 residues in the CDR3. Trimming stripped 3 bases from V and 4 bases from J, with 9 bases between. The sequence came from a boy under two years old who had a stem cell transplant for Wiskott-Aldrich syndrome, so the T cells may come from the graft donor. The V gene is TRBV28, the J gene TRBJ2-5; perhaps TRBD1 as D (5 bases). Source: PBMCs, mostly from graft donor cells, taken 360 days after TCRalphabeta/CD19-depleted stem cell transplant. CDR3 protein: CASSFSGRETQYF. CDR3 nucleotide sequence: TGTGCCAGCAGTTTTTCAGGGCGAGAGACCCAGTACTTC.